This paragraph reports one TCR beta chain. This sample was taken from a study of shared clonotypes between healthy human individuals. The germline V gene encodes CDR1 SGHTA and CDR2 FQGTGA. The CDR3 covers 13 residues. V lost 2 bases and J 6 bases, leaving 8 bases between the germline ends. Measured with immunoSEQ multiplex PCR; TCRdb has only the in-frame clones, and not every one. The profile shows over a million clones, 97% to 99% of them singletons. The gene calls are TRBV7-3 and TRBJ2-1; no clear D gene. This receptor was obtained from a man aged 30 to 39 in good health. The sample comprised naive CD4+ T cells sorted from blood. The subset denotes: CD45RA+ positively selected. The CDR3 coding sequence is TGTGCCAGCAGCTTACGAATGGGCAATGAGCAGTTCTTC. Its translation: CASSLRMGNEQFF.